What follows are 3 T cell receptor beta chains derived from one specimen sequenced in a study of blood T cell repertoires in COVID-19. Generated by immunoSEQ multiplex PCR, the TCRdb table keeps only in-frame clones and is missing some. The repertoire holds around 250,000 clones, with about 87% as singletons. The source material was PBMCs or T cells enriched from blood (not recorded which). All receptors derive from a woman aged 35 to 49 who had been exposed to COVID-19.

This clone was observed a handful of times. CDR3 DNA sequence: TGCGCCAGCTCGAGCGGAAGAAACACAGGGCGTCGGGGTAGCGGGAGCTACGAGCAGTACGTC. Protein sequence: CASSSGRNTGRRGSGSYEQYV. The chain combines TRBV10-1 with TRBJ2-7, with 9 bases matching TRBD2. Germline V lookup: CDR1 WNHNN, CDR2 SYGVQD (reference sequence). V shed 8 bases and J 3 bases; nucleotides not matched to a gene: 29. This CDR3 is built from 21 residues.

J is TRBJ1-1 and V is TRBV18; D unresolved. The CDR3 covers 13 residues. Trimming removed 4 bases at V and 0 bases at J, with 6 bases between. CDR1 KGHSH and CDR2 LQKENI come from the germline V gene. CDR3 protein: CASSQLMNTEAFF. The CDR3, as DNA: TGTGCCAGCTCACAGCTAATGAACACTGAAGCTTTCTTT.

The CDR3 sequence: CSVERRLSNTEAFF. As DNA, the CDR3 is TGCAGCGTTGAAAGGAGGCTGTCGAACACTGAAGCTTTCTTT. J is TRBJ1-1 and V is TRBV29-1; D is uncertain. V was clipped by 2 bases and J by 1 base, with 11 bases between them. This CDR3 contains 14 residues. Germline CDR1 and CDR2: SQVTM and ANQGSEA.